This T cell receptor beta chain appears in the sequencing data of a study of blood T cell repertoires in COVID-19. At the level of the study: The United States, Italy and Spain were the sources of the acute and convalescent COVID-19 samples. PBMCs, B-cell-depleted T cells, or T cells provided the cDNA or gDNA that made up the material.

Study processing details: Estimates of nucleated cell counts were drawn from the amplification of reference gene primers. Measured with immunoSEQ multiplex PCR; TCRdb has only the in-frame clones, and not every one. V, J and clone size were drawn from that table, and D and trimming were deduced from the DNA. This sample has 200,000 to 250,000 clones, with around nine tenths found just once. The germline CDR1 and CDR2 sequences are SGHDN and FVKESK. V was cut by 0 bases and J by 8 bases, with 14 bases left in between. The CDR3 is made up of 15 amino acids. The receptor was isolated from a man between 60 and 70 years old who had recovered from COVID-19. The V and J genes are TRBV14 and TRBJ2-1, with D uncertain. The sequencing input was peripheral blood. The CDR3 is CASSQEVRIFDEQFF. CDR3 DNA sequence: TGTGCCAGCAGCCAAGAGGTGCGGATATTCGATGAGCAGTTCTTC.